The 21 T cell receptor beta chains below were found in one sample sequenced in a study of blood T cell repertoires in COVID-19 (TCRdb year 2020). Libraries were constructed by the immunoSEQ multiplex PCR assay. TCRdb took this table from immuneACCESS and kept in-frame rearrangements with V and J called. Such tables lack part of the clones; where checked against another copy, unresolved V genes explain under half of the gap, and the rest is unexplained. The sample table contains around 170,000 clones; only one count was recorded for 74% of them. The leading ten clones occupy 3% of the sample. Sequencing was carried out using peripheral blood. The receptors shown here come from an elderly woman with acute or convalescent COVID-19.

The chain joins TRBV27 to TRBJ2-5; TRBD2 agrees at 8 bases. With 0 bases clipped from V and 1 base from J, the junction kept 13 bases outside the gene matches. The CDR3 is made up of 19 amino acids. CDR1 is MNHEY and CDR2 is SMNVEV in the germline V gene (reference sequence). CDR3 bases: TGTGCCAGCAGTTTATCGAGAGTATTGGCGGGAGGTTCCCAAGAGACCCAGTACTTC. Its protein product is CASSLSRVLAGGSQETQYF.

This clone occurred once. The chain links TRBV11-3 to TRBJ2-1, with TRBD1 matching 9 bases. The ends lost 5 bases at V and 6 bases at J; junction bases unmatched: 8. The CDR3 covers 15 residues. Germline loops: CDR1 SGHNT, CDR2 YENEEA. Here the CDR3 DNA reads TGTGCCAGCAGCCCCGGGACAGGGAATCCCAATGAGCAGTTCTTC. This gives the protein CASSPGTGNPNEQFF. The variable domain in full, completed from reference TRBV11-3 and TRBJ2-1, reads EAGVVQSPRYKIIEKKQPVAFWCNPISGHNTLYWYLQNLGQGPELLIRYENEEAVDDSQLPKDRFSAERLKGVDSTLKIQPAELGDSAVYLCASSPGTGNPNEQFFGPGTRLTVL.

This chain connects TRBV7-2 to TRBJ2-7; 7 nucleotides agree with TRBD2. The germline gives CDR1 SGHTA, CDR2 FQGNSA. The CDR3 extends over 15 amino acids. V shed 0 bases and J 6 bases; nucleotides not matched to a gene: 8. The CDR3 reads CASSLAGLGLGEQYF. For the CDR3, the DNA is TGTGCCAGCAGCTTAGCAGGACTAGGTCTCGGCGAGCAGTACTTC. Based on the CDR3 plus reference TRBV7-2 and TRBJ2-7, the full variable domain is GAGVSQSPSNKVTEKGKDVELRCDPISGHTALYWYRQSLGQGLEFLIYFQGNSAPDKSGLPSDRFSAERTGGSVSTLTIQRTQQEDSAVYLCASSLAGLGLGEQYFGPGTRLTVT.

The chain is built from TRBV6-1 and TRBJ2-7; the D is unclear. The V gene's germline CDR1 is MNHNS and CDR2 SASEGT. The CDR3 is 11 residues long. The V end was cut by 5 bases, the J end by 4 bases, with 6 bases between. The CDR3, as DNA: TGTGCCAGCAGTCCGAGATACGAGCAGTACTTC. It encodes CASSPRYEQYF.

The genes are TRBV28 and TRBJ2-1, with TRBD1 matching over 7 bases. The V gene end was trimmed by 4 bases and the J gene end by 6 bases; junction bases not matched to a gene: 3. The CDR3 extends over 13 amino acids. CDR1 MDHEN and CDR2 SYDVKM come from the germline V gene. CDR3 loop: CASSSGQFNEQFF. The CDR3 coding sequence is TGTGCCAGCAGTTCGGGACAGTTCAATGAGCAGTTCTTC.

This chain uses TRBV28 with TRBJ2-1; weak D call: TRBD2 (6 bases). There are 14 residues in the CDR3. The V and J ends lost 7 bases and 0 bases respectively, with 10 bases between them. CDR1 is MDHEN and CDR2 is SYDVKM in the germline V gene. CDR3 protein: CASKAGSSYNEQFF. Written as DNA, the CDR3 is TGTGCCAGCAAGGCGGGGAGCTCCTACAATGAGCAGTTCTTC.

The CDR3 sequence: CASSLRGNEQFF. The CDR3 nucleotides are TGTGCCAGCAGTTTACGGGGGAATGAGCAGTTCTTC. The rearrangement joins TRBV28 to TRBJ2-1; a possible D gene is TRBD2 (6 bases). V was cut by 2 bases and J by 7 bases, with 6 bases left in between. Per germline, CDR1 MDHEN and CDR2 SYDVKM. The CDR3 extends over 12 amino acids.

Only one count was recorded for this clone. The J gene is TRBJ2-7, the V gene TRBV27, with TRBD1 matching 7 bases. Germline CDR1 is MNHEY and CDR2 is SMNVEV (reference sequence). The CDR3 extends over 11 amino acids. DNA for the CDR3: TGTGTCTCTCAGGGGGCCTACGAGCAGTACTTC. The encoded protein is CVSQGAYEQYF.

The V and J genes are TRBV3-1 (or the pseudogene TRBV3-2) and TRBJ1-6; 7 nucleotides match TRBD1. This CDR3 comprises 14 residues. The V segment lost 2 bases and the J segment 8 bases; nucleotides outside the gene matches: 3. Germline V CDR1 and CDR2: LGHDT, YNNKEL (reference sequence). The CDR3 region has the DNA TGTGCCAGCAGCCAAAGACAGGGAGATTCACCCCTCCACTTT. Its protein product is CASSQRQGDSPLHF.

The CDR3 DNA is TGTGCCAGCAGTTTTCGGCGGGACTCCTACGAGCAGTACTTC. The encoded protein is CASSFRRDSYEQYF. The chain uses TRBV27 and TRBJ2-7; the D gene is possibly TRBD2 (6 bases). V lost 3 bases, J lost 0 bases, and 9 bases lay in between. The CDR3 runs 14 residues. CDR1 is MNHEY, CDR2 SMNVEV, per germline (reference sequence).

This rearrangement joins TRBV27 to TRBJ2-5; possible D gene TRBD1, 6 bases. Per the germline V gene, CDR1 is MNHEY and CDR2 is SMNVEV (reference sequence). The CDR3 has 15 residues. Between the trimmed V and J ends, which lost 6 bases and 6 bases, there was a span of 20 bases. CDR3 DNA: TGTGCCAGCAGGCCCCCGGGACAAGGGCAGCAGACCCAGTACTTC. Protein: CASRPPGQGQQTQYF.

This clone was picked up a small number of times. The chain recombines TRBV2 with TRBJ2-1; TRBD2 agrees at 7 bases. The CDR3 is made up of 15 amino acids. CDR1 and CDR2 (germline): SNHLY, FYNNEI. J lost 3 bases, V lost 4 bases, and 6 bases had no gene match. The CDR3 is CASSGESGIYNEQFF. The CDR3 coding sequence is TGTGCCAGCAGTGGGGAGAGCGGGATCTACAATGAGCAGTTCTTC.

This clone has a count of ten or more. The gene calls are TRBV2 and TRBJ2-7, with 8 bases that match TRBD2. Germline CDR1 and CDR2: SNHLY and FYNNEI. This CDR3 comprises 12 residues. J gave up 6 bases and V 5 bases, and 3 bases lay outside the gene matches. This CDR3 is CASSRTSSEQYF. The CDR3 region has the DNA TGTGCCAGCAGTAGGACTAGCAGCGAGCAGTACTTC.

V usage is TRBV5-1 and J usage is TRBJ2-2; D is unresolved. Germline V gene lookup returns CDR1 SGHRS and CDR2 YFSETQ. The CDR3 extends over 14 amino acids. The V and J ends lost 4 bases and 4 bases respectively, with 11 bases between them. The CDR3 DNA is TGCGCCAGCAGCCTGATTGGTAGCACCGGGGAGCTGTTTTTT. This codes for CASSLIGSTGELFF.

Only a few counts were recorded for this clone. The chain is built from TRBV9 and TRBJ1-2; TRBD1 matches at 8 bases. Germline loops: CDR1 SGDLS, CDR2 YYNGEE. The junction had 14 bases not matched to a gene; V was cut back by 3 bases and J by 4 bases. This CDR3 is 17 amino acids long. In DNA form, the CDR3 reads TGTGCCAGCAGCGCTTCAACCAGGGGGCTTCTTTTCTATGGCTACACCTTC. Protein: CASSASTRGLLFYGYTF.

This clone was observed a few times. The genes are TRBV18 and TRBJ2-7, with 10 bases matching TRBD1. Germline V gene sequence: CDR1 KGHSH, CDR2 LQKENI. J was trimmed by 5 bases and V by 2 bases; bases with no gene match: 0. This CDR3 spans 13 amino acids. The CDR3, as DNA: TGTGCCAGCTCACCAGGGACAGGGGACGAGCAGTACTTC. Translation gives CASSPGTGDEQYF.

The chain links TRBV28 to TRBJ2-7; 8 bases are shared with TRBD1. From germline, CDR1 is MDHEN and CDR2 SYDVKM. The CDR3 has 16 residues. V lost 2 bases and J lost 3; bases outside the gene matches: 9. The CDR3 nucleotides are TGTGCCAGCAGTTTAGAGGCGGGACAGGCCTACTACGAGCAGTACTTC. Translation gives CASSLEAGQAYYEQYF.

The chain uses TRBV20-1 and TRBJ1-1, with D possibly TRBD1 on 5 matching bases. CDR1 DFQATT and CDR2 SNEGSKA come from the germline V gene (reference sequence). The CDR3 runs 11 residues. V was cut by 6 bases and J by 5 bases, with 10 bases left in between. DNA of the CDR3: TGCAGTGCCGGGGGGTTTACTGAAGCTTTCTTT. It specifies CSAGGFTEAFF.

The rearrangement uses TRBV7-3 and TRBJ2-3; D ambiguous. The CDR3 consists of 11 residues. The germline gives CDR1 SGHTA, CDR2 FQGTGA. V gave up 5 bases and J gave up 9 bases, with 9 bases separating them. The CDR3 protein is CASSLLGTQYF. CDR3 bases: TGTGCCAGCAGCCTACTGGGCACGCAGTATTTT.

The chain links TRBV9 to TRBJ1-1; no definite D call. The length of the CDR3 is 14 residues. Germline CDR1 SGDLS, CDR2 YYNGEE. V lost 4 bases and J lost 6, with 16 bases in between. As DNA, the CDR3 is TGTGCCAGCAGCCTCGACATCGGCGGGGCTGAAGCTTTCTTT. This gives the protein CASSLDIGGAEAFF. The full variable domain, with the rest looked up from reference TRBV9 and TRBJ1-1, is DSGVTQTPKHLITATGQRVTLRCSPRSGDLSVYWYQQSLDQGLQFLIQYYNGEERAKGNILERFSAQQFPDLHSELNLSSLELGDSALYFCASSLDIGGAEAFFGQGTRLTVV.

The chain carries TRBV7-2 and TRBJ1-2, with D possibly matching TRBD1 (6 bases). The CDR3 consists of 14 residues. Germline CDR1 and CDR2: SGHTA and FQGNSA. V lost 5 bases to trimming and J lost 4 bases, with 14 bases between them. CDR3 nucleotides: TGTGCCAGCAGCCCGTCGACAGGCCCCTATGGCTACACCTTC. It is translated as CASSPSTGPYGYTF. The whole variable domain, remainder taken from reference TRBV7-2 and TRBJ1-2, is GAGVSQSPSNKVTEKGKDVELRCDPISGHTALYWYRQSLGQGLEFLIYFQGNSAPDKSGLPSDRFSAERTGGSVSTLTIQRTQQEDSAVYLCASSPSTGPYGYTFGSGTRLTVV.